Listed below are T cell receptor beta chains from one sample, sequenced in a study of CD8 T cells in ankylosing spondylitis. Using its own MiXCR run on the 5' RACE reads, TCRdb lists one record per CDR3 protein. Counted here are about 180,000 distinct CDR3 sequences, roughly 10% occurring once; the ten biggest clones make up less than 15%. The sample was blood, either unsorted or a sorted T cell fraction (not recorded which). The receptor source for this set is a female donor with ankylosing spondylitis or in good health (not recorded which). Each CDR3 is given with its conserved first and last residue. A D gene is named only where the DNA matches it firmly. Part of the rows lack a size; the others show once, few, many or a class for expanded clones.

TGCGCCAGCAGCCAAGGGCTTGGAGAGTTCGAGCAGTACTTC,CASSQGLGEFEQYF,-,few,TRBV4-3,TRBJ2-7
TGTGCCAGCAGCCAAGATGAGGGAGCCCCCGAGCTGTTTTTT,CASSQDEGAPELFF,-,many,TRBV4-2,TRBJ2-2
TGTGCCAGCAGTTTAACGGGAGGGAGCTGGAGGGAGCCCCAGCATTTT,CASSLTGGSWREPQHF,-,-,TRBV28,TRBJ1-5
TGTGCCATCAACCACACAGCTGGGACTCGCGCACCCTACGAGCAGTACTTC,CAINHTAGTRAPYEQYF,-,many,TRBV10-3,TRBJ2-7
TGCGCCAGCAGCTCCCCTGGGGGGGCTCAAAGGAACACTGAAGCTTTCTTT,CASSSPGGAQRNTEAFF,-,-,TRBV4-3,TRBJ1-1
TGTGCCAGCAGCCTCTCGGAGAATACGCAGTATTTT,CASSLSENTQYF,-,few,TRBV5-6,TRBJ2-3
TGTGCCAGCAGGACTATGACTAGCGGGAGGAGGGGTGAGCAGTTCTTC,CASRTMTSGRRGEQFF,TRBD2,few,TRBV12-3/TRBV12-4,TRBJ2-1
TGTGCCATCAACCCGGGACCAAGTAGCTCCTACGAGCAGTACTTC,CAINPGPSSSYEQYF,-,many,TRBV10-3,TRBJ2-7
TGTGCCAGCAGCCAGGACGACCACGCCGGGGAGACCCAGTACTTC,CASSQDDHAGETQYF,-,few,TRBV3-1,TRBJ2-5
TGTGCCATCAGTGAGTCGAGCGCAAGCACAGATACGCAGTATTTT,CAISESSASTDTQYF,-,many,TRBV10-3,TRBJ2-3
TGTGCCAGCAGACAGACCGGAGGTTATGGCTACACCTTC,CASRQTGGYGYTF,-,-,TRBV6-1,TRBJ1-2
TGTGCCAGCAGTGAAGTTGAGAAAAACATTCAGTACTTC,CASSEVEKNIQYF,-,-,TRBV2,TRBJ2-4
TGTGCCATCAGTGATTGGCAGGGACAGGGCAACAACAATGAGCAGTTCTTC,CAISDWQGQGNNNEQFF,TRBD1,few,TRBV10-3,TRBJ2-1
TGTGCCAGCAGAGGGTGGGAGGGCACCGGGGAGCTGTTTTTT,CASRGWEGTGELFF,TRBD2,-,TRBV12-3/TRBV12-4,TRBJ2-2
TGTGCCAGCAGTTTACGGGACGGAGCCTACGAGCAGTACTTC,CASSLRDGAYEQYF,-,few,TRBV28,TRBJ2-7
TGTGCCAGCAGCCTCCGACTAGCAAGACACGCCGGGGAGCTGTTTTTT,CASSLRLARHAGELFF,TRBD2,-,TRBV4-2,TRBJ2-2